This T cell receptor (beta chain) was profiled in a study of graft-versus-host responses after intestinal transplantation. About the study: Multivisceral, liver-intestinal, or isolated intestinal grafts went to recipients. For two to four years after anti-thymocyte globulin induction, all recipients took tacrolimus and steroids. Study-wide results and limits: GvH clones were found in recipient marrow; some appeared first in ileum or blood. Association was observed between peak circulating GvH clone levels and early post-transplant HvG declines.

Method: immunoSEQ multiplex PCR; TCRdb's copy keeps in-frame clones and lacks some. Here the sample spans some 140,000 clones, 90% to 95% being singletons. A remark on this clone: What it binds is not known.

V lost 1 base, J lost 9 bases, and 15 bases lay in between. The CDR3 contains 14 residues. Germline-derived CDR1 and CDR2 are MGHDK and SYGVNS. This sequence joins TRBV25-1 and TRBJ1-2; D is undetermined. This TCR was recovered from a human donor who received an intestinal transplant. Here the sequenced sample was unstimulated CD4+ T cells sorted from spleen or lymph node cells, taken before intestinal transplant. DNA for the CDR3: TGTGCCAGCAGTGAATCTGTTAACGTTATCCGCTACACCTTC. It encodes CASSESVNVIRYTF.